This T cell receptor (beta chain) was sequenced during a study of T cell repertoires in cytomegalovirus infection. Study in general: Well-studied HLA-B-restricted CMV epitopes were used in the study alongside recently identified HLA-C-restricted ones. It was the public TCR beta signatures that indicated both CMV infection and matching HLA type.

For this clonotype: Its antigen remains unknown.

MiXCR, applied by TCRdb to the reads, yields one record per CDR3 protein. The sample has approximately 730,000 distinct CDR3 sequences, 25% to 30% seen once; the top ten hold about an eighth. The CDR3 sequence is 16 residues long. V was clipped by 4 bases and J by 7 bases; unmatched bases: 8. Germline V gene sequence: CDR1 LGHNA, CDR2 YSLEER. The sequence was obtained from a human donor in good health (CMV status not recorded). Some clones in this sample may be carry-over from other donors' samples. V usage is TRBV4-3 and J usage is TRBJ1-6; TRBD1 agrees at 9 bases. Sequencing was performed on cultured CD8+ T cells from PBMCs, taken from culture after CMV antigen stimulation. CDR3 nucleotides: TGCGCCAGCAGCCTCGGGACAGGGAGCGTCAATTCACCCCTCCACTTT. Amino acid sequence: CASSLGTGSVNSPLHF.